This TCR beta chain is from a study of T cell repertoires in cytomegalovirus infection. Whole-study context: Evidence of both CMV infection and a matching HLA type came from public TCR beta signatures.

From germline, CDR1 is SEHNR and CDR2 FQNEAQ (reference sequence). Trimming at V came to 4 bases and at J to 2 bases, leaving 7 bases not matched to a gene. The CDR3 loop spans 16 amino acids. In this sample, this clonotype turned up many times. TCRdb re-derived calls from the reads in MiXCR, one entry per CDR3 protein. The sample lists 85,000 to 120,000 distinct CDR3 sequences, 16% seen once, with approximately 8% in the top ten. This sequence joins TRBV7-9 and TRBJ2-1, with 8 nucleotides matching TRBD1. This receptor was obtained from a human donor in good health (CMV status not recorded). Some clones in this sample may be carry-over from other donors' samples. Sequencing was performed on PBMCs. The CDR3 loop reads CASSSYDRGPYNEQFF. The CDR3, as DNA: TGTGCCAGCAGCTCATACGACAGGGGACCCTACAATGAGCAGTTCTTC.